The TCR beta chain described here comes from a study of blood T cell repertoires in COVID-19. As for the study in general: The United States, Italy and Spain supplied acute and convalescent COVID-19 samples. The cDNA or gDNA used as material had been derived from T cells, B-cell-depleted T cells, or PBMCs.

In the original processing: Using reference gene primer amplification, nucleated cell counts were estimated. The assay was immunoSEQ multiplex PCR, and TCRdb's table has in-frame clones only and misses some. V and J calls and clone size are given by that table; D and trimming were obtained from the DNA. Found here are around 300,000 clones, 86% of them singletons; the top ten hold about 3%. CDR1 and CDR2 from the germline V gene are MNHEY and SVGAGI. V was clipped by 5 bases and J by 4 bases, with 14 bases between them. CDR3 length: 14 residues. The rearrangement links TRBV6-5 to TRBJ1-2; maybe TRBD1 (5 bases). The sequence was obtained from a young woman with active or convalescent COVID-19. Specimen: peripheral blood. Here the CDR3 DNA reads TGTGCCAGCAGTACAACAGGCTTGGCCTATGGCTACACCTTC. Protein product: CASSTTGLAYGYTF.